Detailed here is one T cell receptor beta chain. This sample was taken from a study of cytomegalovirus exposure and HLA in healthy donors. The PCR made use of 60 Vbeta and 13 Jbeta primers. Profiled with immunoSEQ multiplex PCR; TCRdb holds only in-frame clones, not every one. In the table there are around 64,000 clones, about four fifths of which are singletons. Material: PBMCs. The receptor comes from a man aged 18 to 30 in good health and CMV-seropositive.

In nucleotides, the CDR3 is TGTGCCAGCAGCCAGGGACTAGCGGGGGTCCTGGAGACCCAGTACTTC. This encodes CASSQGLAGVLETQYF. The V and J genes are TRBV5-6 and TRBJ2-5, with 14 bases fitting TRBD2. This CDR3 has 16 residues. Looked up from germline, CDR1 is SGHDT and CDR2 is YYEEEE. With V trimmed by 4 bases and J by 5 bases, 7 bases remained unmatched.